The clone carrying this T cell receptor beta chain was counted between two and nine times. Germline CDR1 DFQATT, CDR2 SNEGSKA (reference sequence). This CDR3 contains 15 residues. V was pared by 5 bases and J by 3 bases, with 19 bases between. This sample was taken from a study of identical twins. TCRdb re-called the 5' RACE reads through MiXCR, storing one row per CDR3 protein. This sample has under 800,000 distinct CDR3 sequences; 21% occur once, and the top ten carry roughly 4%. These same data were also listed under a study on T cells expressing NK-cell markers.

Source material: PBMCs. V is TRBV20-1 and J is TRBJ1-1; no reliable D call. The origin of this receptor is a woman between 18 and 30 years old in good health. CDR3 sequence: CSAPLRGAMYTEAFF. As DNA, the CDR3 is TGCAGTGCTCCTCTTCGGGGTGCTATGTACACTGAAGCTTTCTTT.